This TCR beta chain originates from a study of T cells after yellow fever vaccination. Study-level information: Any fraction with a low cell number was prepared using SMART-Seq v4 Ultra Low Input.

This clonotype appeared many times. Synthesis of TCR cDNA relied on 5'RACE template switching, which attached a universal primer site and UMIs. TCRdb used MiXCR to reprocess the 5' RACE reads, holding one entry per CDR3 protein. The data hold under 95,000 distinct CDR3 sequences, with 7.3% observed a single time. V lost 6 bases, J lost 1 base, and 6 bases lay in between. CDR1 and CDR2 (germline): KGHDR, SFDVKD. The CDR3 has 13 residues. This specimen was CD8+ T cells sorted from PBMCs, taken less than 11 days after the first yellow fever vaccination. The rearrangement links TRBV24-1 to TRBJ1-5; D unclear. This TCR was recovered from a man aged 18-30 years who received the YFV17D yellow fever vaccine. CDR3 loop: CATSSDSNQPQHF. CDR3 bases: TGTGCCACCAGTTCGGACAGCAATCAGCCCCAGCATTTT.